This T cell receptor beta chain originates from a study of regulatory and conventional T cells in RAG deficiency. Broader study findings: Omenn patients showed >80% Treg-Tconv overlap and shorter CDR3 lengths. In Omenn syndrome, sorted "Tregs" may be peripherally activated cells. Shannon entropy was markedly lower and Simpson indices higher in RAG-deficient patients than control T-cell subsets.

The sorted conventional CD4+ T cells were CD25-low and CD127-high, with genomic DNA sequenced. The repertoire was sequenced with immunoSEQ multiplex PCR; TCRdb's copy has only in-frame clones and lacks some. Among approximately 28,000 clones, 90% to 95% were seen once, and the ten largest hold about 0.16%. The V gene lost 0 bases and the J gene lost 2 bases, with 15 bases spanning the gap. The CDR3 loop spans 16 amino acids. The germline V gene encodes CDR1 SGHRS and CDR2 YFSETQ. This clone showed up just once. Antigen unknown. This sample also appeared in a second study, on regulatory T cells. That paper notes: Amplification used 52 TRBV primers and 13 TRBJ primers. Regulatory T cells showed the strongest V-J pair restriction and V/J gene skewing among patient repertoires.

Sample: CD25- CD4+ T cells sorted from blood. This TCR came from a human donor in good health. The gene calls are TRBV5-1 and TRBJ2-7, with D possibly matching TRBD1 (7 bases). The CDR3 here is CASSLGVTGRPYEQYF. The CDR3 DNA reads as TGCGCCAGCAGCTTGGGGGTGACAGGGAGGCCCTACGAGCAGTACTTC.